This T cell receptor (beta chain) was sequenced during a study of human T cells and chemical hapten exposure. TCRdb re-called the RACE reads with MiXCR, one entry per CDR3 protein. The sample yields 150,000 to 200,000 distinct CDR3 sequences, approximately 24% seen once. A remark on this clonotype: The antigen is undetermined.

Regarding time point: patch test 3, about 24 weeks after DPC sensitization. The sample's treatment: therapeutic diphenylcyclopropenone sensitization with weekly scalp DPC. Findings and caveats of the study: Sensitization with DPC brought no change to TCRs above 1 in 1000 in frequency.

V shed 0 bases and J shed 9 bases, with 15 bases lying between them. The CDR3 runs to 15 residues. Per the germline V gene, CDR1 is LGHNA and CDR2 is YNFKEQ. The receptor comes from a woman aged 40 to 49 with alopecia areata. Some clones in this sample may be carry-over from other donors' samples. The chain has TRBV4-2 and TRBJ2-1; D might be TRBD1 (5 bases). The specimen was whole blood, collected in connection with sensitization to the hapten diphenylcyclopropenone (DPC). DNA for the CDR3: TGTGCCAGCAGCCAAGAAGACAGTGAGCGAAGTGAGCAGTTCTTC. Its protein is CASSQEDSERSEQFF.